One and the same sample provided the 23 T cell receptor beta chains below, sequenced in a study of blood T cell repertoires in COVID-19. Profiling relied on immunoSEQ multiplex PCR, and the TCRdb table lists in-frame clones only, not all of them. The table shows over 130,000 clones, with roughly 84% occurring only once. The sequenced material came from peripheral blood. These receptors all come from a man aged 25 to 45 with COVID-19, enrolled during active disease.

This clone was seen a handful of times. J is TRBJ1-5 and V is TRBV28; D call uncertain. V gave up 2 bases and J gave up 2 bases, with 7 bases separating them. The length of the CDR3 is 14 residues. Per germline, CDR1 MDHEN and CDR2 SYDVKM. CDR3 sequence (DNA): TGTGCCAGCAGTTTAAGTCAGGGCAATCAGCCCCAGCATTTT. Residues: CASSLSQGNQPQHF.

J is TRBJ2-1 and V is TRBV7-3, with a possible D match to TRBD2 (5 bases). CDR3 length: 14 residues. In germline, CDR1 is SGHTA, CDR2 FQGTGA. Trimming left V 6 bases short and J 6 bases short, with 15 bases between. The CDR3 nucleotides are TGTGCCAGCAGGCTTTCGGGCCTAGCCAATGAGCAGTTCTTC. Its protein product is CASRLSGLANEQFF.

This sequence joins TRBV6-4 and TRBJ1-5; D gene ambiguous. The CDR3 length is 13 residues. Trimming took 6 bases from V and 7 from J, leaving 13 bases between them. The germline V gene encodes CDR1 MRHNA and CDR2 SNTAGT. The CDR3 DNA sequence: TGTGCCAGCAGCTTGACTCGGGGACAGCCCCAGCATTTT. This translates into CASSLTRGQPQHF.

The rearrangement joins TRBV28 to TRBJ2-4, with unresolved D. Trimming removed 1 base from V and 5 bases from J, with 3 bases in between. The CDR3 is made up of 12 amino acids. The germline V gene has CDR1 MDHEN and CDR2 SYDVKM. The CDR3 DNA sequence: TGTGCCAGCAGTTTATCTGAAAACATTCAGTACTTC. It yields the protein CASSLSENIQYF.

CDR3 sequence reads: CASSGPGLYEQYF. The CDR3 DNA is TGTGCCAGCAGTGGGCCAGGGCTGTACGAGCAGTACTTC. This sequence joins TRBV27 and TRBJ2-7; TRBD1 might be the D (5 bases). The CDR3 contains 13 residues. The V end was cut by 5 bases, the J end by 4 bases, with 12 bases between. Germline V CDR1 and CDR2: MNHEY, SMNVEV (reference sequence).

The chain has TRBV7-3 and TRBJ2-3; TRBD2 agrees at 9 bases. Germline V gene sequence: CDR1 SGHTA, CDR2 FQGTGA. V trimming: 6 bases; J trimming: 2 bases; junction bases outside the gene matches: 12. This CDR3 region has 17 residues. Written as DNA, the CDR3 is TGTGCCAGCAGATTAGTAATTAGCGGGAGAACCACAGATACGCAGTATTTT. It specifies CASRLVISGRTTDTQYF.

J is TRBJ1-2 and V is TRBV11-2; tentative D call: TRBD1 (6 bases). Germline V CDR1 and CDR2: SGHAT, FQNNGV. The CDR3 runs to 15 residues. The ends were cut back, 2 bases at V and 1 base at J, with 11 bases in the middle. The CDR3 DNA is TGTGCCAGCAGCTTAACCCAGGGGCATAACTATGGCTACACCTTC. Translation gives CASSLTQGHNYGYTF.

The chain employs TRBV9 and TRBJ2-7; no firm D call. The length of the CDR3 is 14 residues. Trimming took off 4 bases at V and 5 bases at J, with 16 bases between the two ends. Looked up from germline, CDR1 is SGDLS and CDR2 is YYNGEE. The CDR3 DNA reads TGTGCCAGCAGCCCCGCAGGCGTCTCGGACGAGCAGTACTTC. It codes for CASSPAGVSDEQYF.

The chain carries TRBV5-6 and TRBJ1-6; D unresolved. Germline CDR1 is SGHDT and CDR2 is YYEEEE. CDR3 length: 13 residues. V lost 6 bases to trimming and J lost 5 bases, with 9 bases between them. The CDR3 DNA reads TGTGCCAGCACACTAACGGATAATTCACCCCTCCACTTT. Protein sequence: CASTLTDNSPLHF.

V usage is TRBV9 and J usage is TRBJ2-2, with TRBD2 matching 14 bases. This CDR3 spans 18 amino acids. Germline values: CDR1 SGDLS, CDR2 YYNGEE. Germline trimming cut 3 bases from V and 9 bases from J; bases unmatched to any gene: 13. CDR3 loop: CASSAGLAGGLATRELFF. The DNA of the CDR3 is TGTGCCAGCAGCGCTGGACTAGCGGGAGGCCTTGCGACCAGGGAGCTGTTTTTT.

The chain combines TRBV7-2 with TRBJ2-1, with D possibly matching TRBD2 (5 bases). V lost 2 bases and J 10 bases, leaving 12 bases between the germline ends. The germline V gene has CDR1 SGHTA and CDR2 FQGNSA. The CDR3 has 13 amino acids. The CDR3 nucleotides are TGTGCCAGCAGCTTAAACAGCGGTCTAGAGCAGTTCTTC. This translates into CASSLNSGLEQFF.

The genes are TRBV4-2 and TRBJ2-1, with 7 bases fitting TRBD2. With V trimmed by 4 bases and J by 7 bases, 16 bases remained unmatched. Germline-derived CDR1 and CDR2 are LGHNA and YNFKEQ. This CDR3 is 17 amino acids long. The CDR3 protein is CASSLRRGGSLPNEQFF. The CDR3 bases are TGTGCCAGCAGCCTGAGGAGAGGCGGGAGTTTACCGAATGAGCAGTTCTTC.

The gene calls are TRBV3-1 (or the pseudogene TRBV3-2) and TRBJ1-2; TRBD1 might be the D (5 bases). Germline V gives CDR1 LGHDT, CDR2 YNNKEL (reference sequence). The CDR3 loop spans 13 amino acids. Trimming removed 4 bases at V and 8 bases at J, with 14 bases between. The CDR3 coding sequence is TGTGCCAGCAGCCCCATAGGACACGGAGGCTACACCTTC. This codes for CASSPIGHGGYTF.

The rearrangement links TRBV28 to TRBJ2-5; tentative D call: TRBD1 (6 bases). The V end was cut by 5 bases, the J end by 5 bases, with 27 bases between. CDR3 length: 18 amino acids. Per germline, CDR1 MDHEN and CDR2 SYDVKM. The CDR3 DNA sequence: TGTGCCAGCAGTCCCGGAGATCCACAGGGAGATTTAGGGGAGACCCAGTACTTC. Its protein product is CASSPGDPQGDLGETQYF.

This chain connects TRBV19 to TRBJ2-7, with 9 positions matching TRBD1. The CDR3 totals 14 residues. The germline V gene has CDR1 LNHDA and CDR2 SQIVND (reference sequence). J gave up 2 bases and V 3 bases, and 2 bases lay outside the gene matches. The chain's CDR3 is CASSIDRGAYEQYF. The CDR3 nucleotides are TGTGCCAGTAGTATCGACAGGGGGGCCTACGAGCAGTACTTC.

The chain is built from TRBV3-1 (or the pseudogene TRBV3-2) and TRBJ2-7; 8 bases are a match to TRBD2. From germline, CDR1 is LGHDT and CDR2 YNNKEL (reference sequence). V shed 8 bases, J shed 1 base, and the junction held 16 bases outside the gene matches. The CDR3 runs 17 residues. The DNA for the CDR3 is TGTGCCAGCCTCTACCCCAGGGGACTAGTTTCTTCCTACGAGCAGTACTTC. It translates to CASLYPRGLVSSYEQYF.

This sequence joins TRBV30 and TRBJ2-1; 9 bases agree with TRBD1. CDR3 length: 14 residues. Losses at the gene ends were 5 bases for V and 4 bases for J; bases not matched to a gene: 6. Germline V gives CDR1 GTSNPN, CDR2 SVGIG (reference sequence). CDR3 in amino acids: CAWVGTGPYNEQFF. CDR3 bases: TGTGCCTGGGTCGGGACAGGGCCATACAATGAGCAGTTCTTC.

V gene TRBV25-1 combines with J gene TRBJ2-3; TRBD1 matches 8 bases. From germline, CDR1 is MGHDK and CDR2 SYGVNS. The CDR3 loop spans 17 amino acids. J was trimmed by 0 bases and V by 5 bases; bases with no gene match: 10. The DNA for the CDR3 is TGTGCCAGCAGTAGTTCCCGGACAGGGCATAGCACAGATACGCAGTATTTT. Amino acids: CASSSSRTGHSTDTQYF. Supplemented by reference TRBV25-1 and TRBJ2-3, the full variable domain reads EADIYQTPRYLVIGTGKKITLECSQTMGHDKMYWYQQDPGMELHLIHYSYGVNSTEKGDLSSESTVSRIRTEHFPLTLESARPSHTSQYLCASSSSRTGHSTDTQYFGPGTRLTVL.

V gene TRBV29-1 combines with J gene TRBJ2-1; D possibly corresponds to TRBD2 (6 bases). The CDR3 covers 12 residues. The germline V gene has CDR1 SQVTM and CDR2 ANQGSEA. The V end lost 7 bases, the J end lost 5 bases, and 12 bases lay between the germline ends. Here the CDR3 reads CSGRDGHNEQFF. For the CDR3, the DNA is TGCAGCGGGCGGGACGGACACAATGAGCAGTTCTTC.

The chain has TRBV19 and TRBJ1-5, with TRBD1 identical over 7 bases. CDR1 and CDR2 from the germline V gene are LNHDA and SQIVND (reference sequence). J gave up 2 bases and V 7 bases, and 8 bases lay outside the gene matches. The CDR3 is made up of 15 amino acids. The CDR3 protein is CASKNDRARNQPQHF. The CDR3, as DNA: TGTGCCAGTAAAAATGACAGGGCCCGCAATCAGCCCCAGCATTTT.

This clone was observed a handful of times. The chain is built from TRBV6-4 and TRBJ2-5, with 9 bases matching TRBD1. CDR1 is MRHNA and CDR2 is SNTAGT in the germline V gene. The CDR3 extends over 15 amino acids. V trimming: 5 bases; J trimming: 5 bases; junction bases outside the gene matches: 9. The CDR3 coding sequence is TGTGCCAGCAGTCCCGGGACAGGGTTCGGGGAGACCCAGTACTTC. Amino acid sequence: CASSPGTGFGETQYF.

The chain is built from TRBV20-1 and TRBJ2-7, with no clear D. CDR1 is DFQATT, CDR2 SNEGSKA, per germline (reference sequence). This CDR3 region has 11 residues. V gave up 7 bases and J gave up 1 base, with 8 bases separating them. The CDR3 sequence is CSGLESYEQYF. CDR3 bases: TGCAGTGGACTGGAATCCTACGAGCAGTACTTC.

The rearrangement uses TRBV2 and TRBJ2-1, with 8 bases that match TRBD2. The V gene end was trimmed by 2 bases and the J gene end by 3 bases; junction bases not matched to a gene: 6. The CDR3 consists of 16 residues. Per the germline V gene, CDR1 is SNHLY and CDR2 is FYNNEI. DNA for the CDR3: TGTGCCAGCAGTGAATTCCGGACTAGCAGCTACAATGAGCAGTTCTTC. Translated: CASSEFRTSSYNEQFF.